A single sample gave rise to the 32 T cell receptor beta chains below, sequenced in a study of T cell repertoires in cytomegalovirus infection. These receptors have no known antigen. MiXCR, run by TCRdb on the reads, gives a single entry per CDR3 protein. Of approximately 83,000 distinct CDR3 sequences listed, more than 20% are singletons. The source was CD8+ T cells from cultured PBMCs, collected from culture after CMV antigen stimulation. Every receptor here comes from a human donor in good health (CMV status not recorded). Some clones in this sample may be carry-over from other donors' samples.

This chain connects TRBV5-1 to TRBJ1-2; D is perhaps TRBD1 (6 bases). Germline V gene sequence: CDR1 SGHRS, CDR2 YFSETQ. The V end lost 3 bases, the J end lost 5 bases, and 11 bases lay between the germline ends. The CDR3 contains 13 residues. This CDR3 is CASSSDSYYGYTF. The CDR3 DNA is TGCGCCAGCAGCTCGGACAGTTATTATGGCTACACCTTC.

Only a few counts were recorded for this clonotype. J is TRBJ1-1 and V is TRBV4-3; the match to TRBD1 covers 10 bases. This CDR3 is built from 19 residues. Germline CDR1 reads LGHNA; CDR2 reads YSLEER. V shed 0 bases and J 3 bases; nucleotides not matched to a gene: 13. The DNA of the CDR3 is TGCGCCAGCAGCCAAGAGAAAGGGACAGGGGTCCAGCGCGACACTGAAGCTTTCTTT. It yields the protein CASSQEKGTGVQRDTEAFF.

The chain employs TRBV12-3 or TRBV12-4 and TRBJ1-5; possibly TRBD1 for D (6 bases). The CDR3 sequence is 16 residues long. V dropped 1 base and J dropped 2 bases, with 12 bases sitting between them. CDR3: CASSLGGPRGNQPQHF. The DNA of the CDR3 is TGTGCCAGCAGTTTAGGGGGGCCGAGGGGCAATCAGCCCCAGCATTTT.

Concerning this clonotype itself: A much larger clone differs by one base, so this may be a read error. The chain employs TRBV6-2 or TRBV6-3 and TRBJ1-1; D is uncertain. The germline V gene has CDR1 MNHEY and CDR2 SVGEGT. The CDR3 is 12 amino acids. V lost 4 bases and J lost 10, with 13 bases in between. The CDR3 region is CASSWDDRGAFF. CDR3 DNA: TGTGCCAGCAGTTGGGATGACCGTGGAGCTTTCTTT.

The chain recombines TRBV12-3 or TRBV12-4 with TRBJ1-2; perhaps TRBD1 as D (6 bases). This CDR3 has 17 residues. The V end lost 6 bases, the J end lost 4 bases, and 24 bases lay between the germline ends. The CDR3 bases are TGTGCCAGCAGCGACCCGGACAGCCCATCGTCTCTCTATGGCTACACCTTC. It encodes CASSDPDSPSSLYGYTF.

This clonotype came up many times. The chain joins TRBV6-1 to TRBJ1-1; no reliable D call. Germline lookup yields CDR1 MNHNS and CDR2 SASEGT. Trimming removed 2 bases from V and 1 base from J, with 5 bases in between. This CDR3 has 13 amino acids. Here the CDR3 reads CASSEWTNTEAFF. The CDR3 nucleotides are TGTGCCAGCAGTGAATGGACGAACACTGAAGCTTTCTTT.

This clonotype was observed a handful of times. J is TRBJ2-5 and V is TRBV3-1; 7 positions match TRBD2. The V gene's germline CDR1 is LGHDT and CDR2 YNNKEL (reference sequence). CDR3 length: 17 residues. The ends lost 1 base at V and 5 bases at J; junction bases unmatched: 13. As DNA, the CDR3 is TGTGCCAGCAGCCAAGGTATCGGGGGAGGGCCGAAGGAGACCCAGTACTTC. This encodes CASSQGIGGGPKETQYF.

This clonotype was counted only a few times. This chain links TRBV5-4 with TRBJ1-4; perhaps TRBD1 as D (6 bases). The V gene lost 0 bases and the J gene lost 6 bases, with 9 bases spanning the gap. Germline V gene data show CDR1 as SGHNT and CDR2 as YYREEE (reference sequence). The length of the CDR3 is 14 residues. DNA for the CDR3: TGTGCCAGCAGCTTGGGGCCAGGGGATGAAAAACTGTTTTTT. Amino acids: CASSLGPGDEKLFF.

This clonotype was seen only a few times. The genes are TRBV13 and TRBJ2-7; no reliable D call. The CDR3 has 15 residues. V lost 0 bases, J lost 4 bases, and 13 bases lay in between. Germline values: CDR1 PRHDT, CDR2 FYEKMQ (reference sequence). CDR3 residues: CASSLGPTATYEQYF. The CDR3 DNA reads TGTGCCAGCAGCTTAGGCCCGACCGCAACTTACGAGCAGTACTTC.

This clonotype has at least ten counts. The CDR3 DNA reads as TGTGCCAGCAGCTTAAAGGGACCCCCGGTACCGGATACGCAGTATTTT. Protein: CASSLKGPPVPDTQYF. The chain employs TRBV7-6 and TRBJ2-3; perhaps D is TRBD1 or TRBD2 (5 bases each). This CDR3 is built from 16 residues. Germline CDR1 SGHVS, CDR2 FNYEAQ. V was trimmed by 2 bases and J by 6 bases, leaving 18 bases between them. The full variable domain, in which reference TRBV7-6 and TRBJ2-3 provide the parts outside the CDR3, is GAGVSQSPRYKVTKRGQDVALRCDPISGHVSLYWYRQALGQGPEFLTYFNYEAQQDKSGLPNDRFSAERPEGSISTLTIQRTEQRDSAMYRCASSLKGPPVPDTQYFGPGTRLTVL.

This clonotype was seen repeatedly, ten times or more. The chain uses TRBV27 and TRBJ1-1, with D unclear. CDR3 length: 14 residues. Deletions cut 0 bases from V and 1 base from J, with 6 bases between. CDR1 MNHEY and CDR2 SMNVEV come from the germline V gene (reference sequence). CDR3 nucleotides: TGTGCCAGCAGTTTATCCCCAGGGAACACTGAAGCTTTCTTT. It is translated as CASSLSPGNTEAFF.

V usage is TRBV29-1 and J usage is TRBJ1-2; D may be TRBD1 (6 bases). Germline V gives CDR1 SQVTM, CDR2 ANQGSEA. The CDR3 covers 13 residues. V was trimmed by 4 bases and J by 1 base, leaving 10 bases between them. The CDR3 loop reads CSVGTEINYGYTF. The CDR3 nucleotides are TGCAGCGTTGGGACAGAGATTAACTATGGCTACACCTTC. Full variable domain (rest looked up from reference TRBV29-1 and TRBJ1-2): SAVISQKPSRDICQRGTSLTIQCQVDSQVTMMFWYRQQPGQSLTLIATANQGSEATYESGFVIDKFPISRPNLTFSTLTVSNMSPEDSSIYLCSVGTEINYGYTFGSGTRLTVV.

This clonotype occurred a few times. The chain is built from TRBV3-1 and TRBJ2-2; 8 bases map to TRBD2. The CDR3 has 16 residues. Trimming took 4 bases from V and 2 from J; bases not matched to a gene: 6. CDR1 is LGHDT, CDR2 YNNKEL, per germline (reference sequence). The CDR3 region is CASSPIRGGNTGELFF. CDR3 nucleotide sequence: TGTGCCAGCAGCCCCATTCGGGGGGGAAACACCGGGGAGCTGTTTTTT.

This clonotype was detected only a few times. The chain carries TRBV6-2 or TRBV6-3 and TRBJ2-1, with TRBD2 as a possible D gene (5 bases). Germline loops: CDR1 MNHEY, CDR2 SVGEGT. This CDR3 has 15 amino acids. Trimming took off 2 bases at V and 2 bases at J, with 10 bases between the two ends. The CDR3 DNA sequence: TGTGCCAGCAGTTACCGGGATTGGCCCTACAATGAGCAGTTCTTC. Translation gives CASSYRDWPYNEQFF.

Only a few counts were recorded for this clonotype. The V and J genes are TRBV19 and TRBJ2-1; the D gene is possibly TRBD1 (6 bases). Trimming left V 3 bases short and J 2 bases short, with 11 bases between. There are 15 residues in the CDR3. The germline gives CDR1 LNHDA, CDR2 SQIVND (reference sequence). The chain's CDR3 is CASSIVPGAYNEQFF. CDR3 DNA sequence: TGTGCCAGTAGTATCGTCCCAGGGGCCTACAATGAGCAGTTCTTC.

V gene TRBV3-1 combines with J gene TRBJ1-5, with a weak D call TRBD1 (5 bases). Germline loops: CDR1 LGHDT, CDR2 YNNKEL (reference sequence). The CDR3 is 14 amino acids. With 4 bases removed from V and 3 bases from J, the gap between germline ends came to 10 bases. The CDR3 spells CASSPQGFNQPQHF. Written as DNA, the CDR3 is TGTGCCAGCAGCCCTCAGGGCTTCAATCAGCCCCAGCATTTT.

The chain carries TRBV7-6 and TRBJ2-7; perhaps TRBD1 as D (7 bases). This CDR3 spans 15 amino acids. CDR1 is SGHVS and CDR2 is FNYEAQ in the germline V gene. V gave up 5 bases and J gave up 4 bases, with 18 bases separating them. The CDR3 region has the DNA TGTGCCAGCAGCACCCCGATCCCAGGGGGGTACGAGCAGTACTTC. This sequence encodes CASSTPIPGGYEQYF.

The rearrangement joins TRBV6-5 to TRBJ1-6; no clear D. The germline V gene has CDR1 MNHEY and CDR2 SVGAGI. The CDR3 runs 15 residues. The V end lost 2 bases, the J end lost 2 bases, and 7 bases lay between the germline ends. The CDR3 region has the DNA TGTGCCAGCAGTTACCAGGAACCCTATAATTCACCCCTCCACTTT. Protein product: CASSYQEPYNSPLHF.

This clonotype has at least ten counts. The J gene is TRBJ2-7, the V gene TRBV6-2 or TRBV6-3, with 7 bases fitting TRBD1. J gave up 0 bases and V 6 bases, and 8 bases lay outside the gene matches. This CDR3 comprises 15 residues. Germline CDR1 and CDR2: MNHEY and SVGEGT. CDR3 residues: CASSHRDRGSYEQYF. The CDR3 nucleotides read TGTGCCAGCAGCCACCGGGACAGAGGCTCCTACGAGCAGTACTTC.

Comment on this clonotype: The germline gene is not matched at one end of the junction; a read error may be the cause. V and J are TRBV9 and TRBJ2-4; D is unclear. This CDR3 region has 15 residues. CDR1 is SGDLS and CDR2 is YYNGEE in the germline V gene. CDR3 sequence: CANSVEGRSKNIQYF. In DNA, the CDR3 is TGTGCCAACAGCGTAGAAGGCCGGTCCAAAAACATTCAGTACTTC. Using reference TRBV9 and TRBJ2-4 for the parts outside the CDR3, the full variable domain is DSGVTQTPKHLITATGQRVTLRCSPRSGDLSVYWYQQSLDQGLQFLIQYYNGEERAKGNILERFSAQQFPDLHSELNLSSLELGDSALYFCANSVEGRSKNIQYFGAGTRLSVL.

This clonotype was detected many times. The chain has TRBV7-2 and TRBJ1-1; D is unclear. The CDR3 runs 13 residues. Trimming cost V 3 bases and J 1 base, with 6 bases left between them. The germline CDR1 and CDR2 sequences are SGHTA and FQGNSA. The CDR3 sequence is CASSFAQNTEAFF. The CDR3 nucleotides are TGTGCCAGCAGCTTTGCCCAGAACACTGAAGCTTTCTTT. The full variable domain, in which reference TRBV7-2 and TRBJ1-1 provide the parts outside the CDR3, is GAGVSQSPSNKVTEKGKDVELRCDPISGHTALYWYRQSLGQGLEFLIYFQGNSAPDKSGLPSDRFSAERTGGSVSTLTIQRTQQEDSAVYLCASSFAQNTEAFFGQGTRLTVV.

Many counts were recorded for this clonotype. V usage is TRBV7-8 and J usage is TRBJ2-7, with 8 bases matching TRBD1. After removal of 5 bases from V and 1 base from J, the junction contained 10 bases not matched to a gene. Germline V gives CDR1 SGHVS, CDR2 FQNEAQ. This CDR3 is built from 16 residues. This CDR3 is CASSEQGEDNSYEQYF. Here the CDR3 DNA reads TGTGCCAGCAGCGAACAGGGGGAAGACAATTCCTACGAGCAGTACTTC. The full variable domain, its missing parts supplied by reference TRBV7-8 and TRBJ2-7, is GAGVSQSPRYKVAKRGQDVALRCDPISGHVSLFWYQQALGQGPEFLTYFQNEAQLDKSGLPSDRFFAERPEGSVSTLKIQRTQQEDSAVYLCASSEQGEDNSYEQYFGPGTRLTVT.

The rearrangement joins TRBV6-5 to TRBJ2-2; TRBD1 agrees at 8 bases. The germline V gene has CDR1 MNHEY and CDR2 SVGAGI. The CDR3 has 18 residues. V shed 1 base and J 3 bases; nucleotides not matched to a gene: 10. As DNA, the CDR3 is TGTGCCAGCAGTTACTTTGCGGCAGGGGGCCTGGACACCGGGGAGCTGTTTTTT. It specifies CASSYFAAGGLDTGELFF.

The chain joins TRBV6-6 to TRBJ1-1; D possibly corresponds to TRBD1 (6 bases). V gave up 8 bases and J gave up 0 bases, with 10 bases separating them. This CDR3 comprises 13 residues. The germline V gene encodes CDR1 MNHNY and CDR2 SVGAGI (reference sequence). Written as DNA, the CDR3 is TGTGCCAGCTCAGGGGAGATGAACACTGAAGCTTTCTTT. Translating it yields CASSGEMNTEAFF.

This clonotype was picked up a small number of times. The chain carries TRBV20-1 and TRBJ2-1; 10 nucleotides line up with TRBD2. Germline CDR1 and CDR2: DFQATT and SNEGSKA (reference sequence). This CDR3 is 15 amino acids long. Trimming took 6 bases from V and 2 from J; bases not matched to a gene: 7. CDR3 DNA sequence: TGCAGTGCCCTTCAGCGGGAGGGCGCCTACAATGAGCAGTTCTTC. The encoded protein is CSALQREGAYNEQFF.

In this sample, this clonotype turned up many times. This chain uses TRBV28 with TRBJ1-5; D gene ambiguous. V shed 5 bases and J shed 8 bases, with 16 bases lying between them. Germline V gives CDR1 MDHEN, CDR2 SYDVKM. The CDR3 totals 14 residues. Written as DNA, the CDR3 is TGTGCCAGCAGTGTCGGCCGCGGAGAGAAGCCCCAGCATTTT. Protein: CASSVGRGEKPQHF. The entire variable domain, with the rest obtained from reference TRBV28 and TRBJ1-5, is as follows: DVKVTQSSRYLVKRTGEKVFLECVQDMDHENMFWYRQDPGLGLRLIYFSYDVKMKEKGDIPEGYSVSREKKERFSLILESASTNQTSMYLCASSVGRGEKPQHFGDGTRLSIL.

The table lists this clonotype with a few counts. This chain joins TRBV12-3 or TRBV12-4 and TRBJ2-5, with 11 bases aligning to TRBD2. V dropped 6 bases and J dropped 2; count of bases not matched to a gene: 2. The CDR3 spans 14 residues. Here the CDR3 reads CASRLAGGQETQYF. The CDR3 DNA reads TGTGCCAGCAGGCTAGCGGGGGGACAAGAGACCCAGTACTTC.

This clonotype has ten or more counts. V and J are TRBV4-1 and TRBJ2-3, with 11 bases that match TRBD2. The germline V gene encodes CDR1 MGHRA and CDR2 YSYEKL. The CDR3 contains 16 residues. V was clipped by 2 bases and J by 2 bases; unmatched bases: 3. As DNA, the CDR3 is TGCGCCAGCAGCCAATTAGCGGGAGGGAACACAGATACGCAGTATTTT. This sequence encodes CASSQLAGGNTDTQYF.

This clonotype showed up just a few times. This chain joins TRBV13 and TRBJ1-6; D is unclear. The germline CDR1 and CDR2 sequences are PRHDT and FYEKMQ (reference sequence). Trimming shortened V by 2 bases and J by 6 bases, and 5 bases separated the two germline ends. The CDR3 covers 13 residues. The CDR3 DNA reads TGTGCCAGCAGCTTACGGAGTAATTCACCCCTCCACTTT. It codes for CASSLRSNSPLHF.

CDR3 DNA sequence: TGTGCCAGTAGTATTTATATTGCCGTCGACACTGAAGCTTTCTTT. This gives the protein CASSIYIAVDTEAFF. V and J are TRBV19 and TRBJ1-1; D gene uncertain. The CDR3 length is 15 residues. The germline V gene encodes CDR1 LNHDA and CDR2 SQIVND (reference sequence). Trimming removed 3 bases from V and 3 bases from J, with 14 bases in between.

The sample holds a few counts of this clonotype. The chain recombines TRBV28 with TRBJ1-1; no clear D. Germline CDR1 reads MDHEN; CDR2 reads SYDVKM. The CDR3 has 16 residues. V was clipped by 3 bases and J by 0 bases, with 14 bases between them. CDR3 protein: CASSLRMSGVNTEAFF. CDR3 DNA sequence: TGTGCCAGCAGTTTGCGGATGAGTGGCGTGAACACTGAAGCTTTCTTT.

The chain employs TRBV28 and TRBJ1-3; TRBD1 matches 7 bases. Germline V gene lookup returns CDR1 MDHEN and CDR2 SYDVKM. After removal of 5 bases from V and 0 bases from J, the junction contained 7 bases not matched to a gene. The CDR3 covers 16 residues. In DNA, the CDR3 is TGTGCCAGCAGTACCCCAAACAGGGGCTCTGGAAACACCATATATTTT. This gives the protein CASSTPNRGSGNTIYF.